Here is one TCR beta chain with its context. From germline, CDR1 is MGHRA and CDR2 YSYEKL. V dropped 3 bases and J dropped 2; count of bases not matched to a gene: 11. The CDR3 is 20 amino acids. These data are taken from a study of Ad26.COV2.S vaccination and SARS-CoV-2 variants. Described treatment: 19 received Ad26.COV2.S at low or high dose, single or two shots; 5 received placebo; per-sample allocation not given. The study sampled participants on day 63 after the first vaccine or placebo injection. Boston provided a donor who was an adult aged 18-55 years. Libraries were prepared by immunoSEQ multiplex PCR; TCRdb keeps only in-frame clonotypes and omits some of them. In the table there are a few hundred thousand clones, around 86% of which are singletons.

This clonotype originated in a person between 18 and 60 years old who received the Ad26.COV2.S COVID-19 vaccine or a placebo. The chain has TRBV4-1 and TRBJ2-3, with 16 bases that match TRBD2. The specimen was peripheral blood, collected in a trial of Ad26.COV2.S vaccine versus placebo. Here the CDR3 DNA reads TGCGCCAGCAGCCACCGGGGACTAGCGGGGGGGTTTTACAACACAGATACGCAGTATTTT. Protein sequence: CASSHRGLAGGFYNTDTQYF.